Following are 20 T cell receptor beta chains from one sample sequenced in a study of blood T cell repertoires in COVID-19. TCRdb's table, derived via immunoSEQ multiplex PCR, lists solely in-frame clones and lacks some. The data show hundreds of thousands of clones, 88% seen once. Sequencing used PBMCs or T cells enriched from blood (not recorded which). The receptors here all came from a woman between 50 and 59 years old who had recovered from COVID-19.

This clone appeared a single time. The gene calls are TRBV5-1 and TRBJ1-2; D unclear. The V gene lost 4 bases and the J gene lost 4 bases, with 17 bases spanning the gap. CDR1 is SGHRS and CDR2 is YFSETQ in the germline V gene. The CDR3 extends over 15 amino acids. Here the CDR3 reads CASSAEGRNVYGYTF. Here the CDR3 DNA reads TGCGCCAGCAGCGCAGAAGGCAGGAATGTCTATGGCTACACCTTC.

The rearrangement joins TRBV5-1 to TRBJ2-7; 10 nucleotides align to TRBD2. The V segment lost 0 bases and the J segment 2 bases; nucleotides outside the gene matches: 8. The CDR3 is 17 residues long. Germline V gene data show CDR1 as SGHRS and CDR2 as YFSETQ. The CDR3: CASSLELAGEYAYEQYF. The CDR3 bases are TGCGCCAGCAGCTTGGAGCTAGCGGGAGAGTATGCCTACGAGCAGTACTTC.

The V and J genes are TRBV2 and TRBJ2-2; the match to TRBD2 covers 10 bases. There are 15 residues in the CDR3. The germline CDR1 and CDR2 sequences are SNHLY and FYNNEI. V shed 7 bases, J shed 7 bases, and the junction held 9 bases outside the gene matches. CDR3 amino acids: CASKGLAGVSGELFF. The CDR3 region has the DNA TGTGCCAGCAAGGGGCTAGCGGGAGTCAGCGGGGAGCTGTTTTTT.

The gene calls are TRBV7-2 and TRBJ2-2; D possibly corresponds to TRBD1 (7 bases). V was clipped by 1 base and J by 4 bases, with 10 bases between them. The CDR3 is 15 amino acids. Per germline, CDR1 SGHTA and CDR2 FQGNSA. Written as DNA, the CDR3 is TGTGCCAGCAGCTTAGTCAGGGGGGCCACCGGGGAGCTGTTTTTT. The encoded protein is CASSLVRGATGELFF.

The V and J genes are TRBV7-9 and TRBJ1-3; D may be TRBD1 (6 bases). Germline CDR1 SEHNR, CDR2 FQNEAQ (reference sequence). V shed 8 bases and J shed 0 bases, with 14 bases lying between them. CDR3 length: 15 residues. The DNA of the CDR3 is TGTGCCAGCGGGGGGGCAACAAACTCTGGAAACACCATATATTTT. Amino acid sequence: CASGGATNSGNTIYF.

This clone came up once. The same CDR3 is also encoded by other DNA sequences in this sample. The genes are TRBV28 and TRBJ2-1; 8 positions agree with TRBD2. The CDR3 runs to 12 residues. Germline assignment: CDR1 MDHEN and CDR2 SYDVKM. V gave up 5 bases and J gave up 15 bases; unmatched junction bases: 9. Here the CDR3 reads CASSLTSGSLFF. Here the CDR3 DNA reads TGTGCCAGCAGTCTTACCAGCGGGAGCCTGTTCTTC.

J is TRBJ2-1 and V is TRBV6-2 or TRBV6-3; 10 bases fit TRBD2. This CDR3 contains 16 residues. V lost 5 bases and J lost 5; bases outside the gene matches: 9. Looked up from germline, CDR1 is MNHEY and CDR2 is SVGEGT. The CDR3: CASSRLGLAVHNEQFF. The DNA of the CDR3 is TGTGCCAGCAGTCGCCTTGGACTAGCGGTTCACAATGAGCAGTTCTTC.

This CDR3 reads CASSLSMGQGSNSPLHF. The CDR3 region has the DNA TGTGCCAGCAGCTTATCTATGGGACAGGGAAGTAATTCACCCCTCCACTTT. V usage is TRBV7-2 and J usage is TRBJ1-6; 9 bases are shared with TRBD1. The germline V gene encodes CDR1 SGHTA and CDR2 FQGNSA. The CDR3 loop spans 17 amino acids. The junction had 8 bases not matched to a gene; V was cut back by 2 bases and J by 6 bases.

The CDR3 protein is CASSQRRPGETQYF. Here the CDR3 DNA reads TGTGCCAGCAGCCAAAGACGTCCCGGGGAGACCCAGTACTTC. This chain links TRBV5-6 with TRBJ2-5, with no clear D. Germline CDR1 is SGHDT and CDR2 is YYEEEE. With 4 bases removed from V and 5 bases from J, the gap between germline ends came to 15 bases. The CDR3 covers 14 residues.

For the CDR3, the DNA is TGTGCCAGCAGACTAGCGGGAGGTACCAATGAGCAGTTCTTC. Amino acid sequence: CASRLAGGTNEQFF. The chain recombines TRBV5-6 with TRBJ2-1, with TRBD2 identical over 12 bases. The CDR3 is 14 amino acids. Germline CDR1 is SGHDT and CDR2 is YYEEEE. V trimming: 5 bases; J trimming: 6 bases; junction bases outside the gene matches: 3.

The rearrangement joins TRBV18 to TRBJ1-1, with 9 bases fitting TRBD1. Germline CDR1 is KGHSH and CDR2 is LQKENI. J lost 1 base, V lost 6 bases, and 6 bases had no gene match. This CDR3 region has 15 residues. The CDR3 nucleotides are TGTGCCAGCTCCCAAACAGGGGGCGGGAACACTGAAGCTTTCTTT. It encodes CASSQTGGGNTEAFF. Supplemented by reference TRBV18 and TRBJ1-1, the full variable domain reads NAGVMQNPRHLVRRRGQEARLRCSPMKGHSHVYWYRQLPEEGLKFMVYLQKENIIDESGMPKERFSAEFPKEGPSILRIQQVVRGDSAAYFCASSQTGGGNTEAFFGQGTRLTVV.

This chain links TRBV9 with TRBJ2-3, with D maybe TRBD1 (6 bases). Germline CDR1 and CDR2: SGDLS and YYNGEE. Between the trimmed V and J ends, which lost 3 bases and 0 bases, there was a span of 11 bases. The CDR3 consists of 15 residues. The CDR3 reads CASSGRQVSTDTQYF. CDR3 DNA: TGTGCCAGCAGCGGTAGACAGGTTAGCACAGATACGCAGTATTTT.

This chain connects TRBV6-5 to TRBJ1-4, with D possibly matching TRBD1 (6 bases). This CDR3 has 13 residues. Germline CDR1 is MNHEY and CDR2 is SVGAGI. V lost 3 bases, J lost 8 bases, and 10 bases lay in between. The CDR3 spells CASSYEGGEKLFF. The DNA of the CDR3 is TGTGCCAGCAGTTATGAGGGGGGGGAAAAACTGTTTTTT.

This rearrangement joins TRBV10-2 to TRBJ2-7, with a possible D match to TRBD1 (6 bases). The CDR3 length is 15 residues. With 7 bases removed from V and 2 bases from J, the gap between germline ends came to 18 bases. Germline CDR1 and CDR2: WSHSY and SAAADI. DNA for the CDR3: TGCGCCAGCACCCGTACTCGGGACAACGCCTACGAGCAGTACTTC. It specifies CASTRTRDNAYEQYF.

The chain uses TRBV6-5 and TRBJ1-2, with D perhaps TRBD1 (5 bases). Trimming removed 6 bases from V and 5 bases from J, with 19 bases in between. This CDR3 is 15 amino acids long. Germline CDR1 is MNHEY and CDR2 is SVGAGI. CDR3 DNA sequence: TGTGCCAGCAGCGGGGGACGGACGGATCCATATGGCTACACCTTC. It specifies CASSGGRTDPYGYTF.

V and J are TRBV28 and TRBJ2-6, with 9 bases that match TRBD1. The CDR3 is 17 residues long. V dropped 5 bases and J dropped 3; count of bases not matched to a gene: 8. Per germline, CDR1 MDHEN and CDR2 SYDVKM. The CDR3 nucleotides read TGTGCCAGCAGTCCAAAACAGGGGGCGGGTGGGGCCAACGTCCTGACTTTC. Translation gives CASSPKQGAGGANVLTF.

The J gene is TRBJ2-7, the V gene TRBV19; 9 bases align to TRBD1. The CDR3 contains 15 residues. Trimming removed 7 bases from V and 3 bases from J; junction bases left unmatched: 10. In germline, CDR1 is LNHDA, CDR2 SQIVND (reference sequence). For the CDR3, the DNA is TGTGCCAGTACCGCAACCGGGACAGGGTACTACGAGCAGTACTTC. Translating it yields CASTATGTGYYEQYF. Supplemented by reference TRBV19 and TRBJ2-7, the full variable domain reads DGGITQSPKYLFRKEGQNVTLSCEQNLNHDAMYWYRQDPGQGLRLIYYSQIVNDFQKGDIAEGYSVSREKKESFPLTVTSAQKNPTAFYLCASTATGTGYYEQYFGPGTRLTVT.

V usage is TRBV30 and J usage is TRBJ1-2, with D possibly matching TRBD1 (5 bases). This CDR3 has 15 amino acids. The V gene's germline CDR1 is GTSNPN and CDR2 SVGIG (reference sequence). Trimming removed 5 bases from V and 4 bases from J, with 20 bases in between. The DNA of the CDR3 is TGTGCCTGGGAAAGGGGAGGGGCGCGGGCCTATGGCTACACCTTC. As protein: CAWERGGARAYGYTF.

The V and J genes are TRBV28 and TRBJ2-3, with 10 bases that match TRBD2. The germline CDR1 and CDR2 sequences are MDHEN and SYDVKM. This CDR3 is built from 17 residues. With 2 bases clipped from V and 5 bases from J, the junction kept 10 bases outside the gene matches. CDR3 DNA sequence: TGTGCCAGCAGTTTAGGAGCGGCTCCTAGCGGGGGAGATACGCAGTATTTT. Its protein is CASSLGAAPSGGDTQYF. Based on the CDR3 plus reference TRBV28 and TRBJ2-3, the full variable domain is DVKVTQSSRYLVKRTGEKVFLECVQDMDHENMFWYRQDPGLGLRLIYFSYDVKMKEKGDIPEGYSVSREKKERFSLILESASTNQTSMYLCASSLGAAPSGGDTQYFGPGTRLTVL.

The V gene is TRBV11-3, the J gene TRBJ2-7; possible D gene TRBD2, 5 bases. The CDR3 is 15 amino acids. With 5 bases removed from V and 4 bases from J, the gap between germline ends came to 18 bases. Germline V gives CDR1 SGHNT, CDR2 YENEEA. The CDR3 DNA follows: TGTGCCAGCAGCCCTCCTGAGATAGCGTTATACGAGCAGTACTTC. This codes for CASSPPEIALYEQYF.